The 17 T cell receptor beta chains presented below share a single source sample, sequenced in a study of cytomegalovirus exposure and HLA in healthy donors. The PCR ran on 60 Vbeta and 13 Jbeta primers. TCRdb's table, derived via immunoSEQ multiplex PCR, lists solely in-frame clones and lacks some. Of nearly 300,000 clones in the sample, about nine tenths were seen once. The sequenced material came from PBMCs. The receptors derive from a man in his forties in good health and CMV-seropositive.

The chain combines TRBV11-2 with TRBJ1-1, with 7 positions matching TRBD1. Germline trimming cut 5 bases from V and 8 bases from J; bases unmatched to any gene: 8. Germline V gene data show CDR1 as SGHAT and CDR2 as FQNNGV. The CDR3 sequence is 13 residues long. In nucleotides, the CDR3 is TGTGCCAGCAGCGCAGGGACAGCGCCCGAAGCTTTCTTT. It yields the protein CASSAGTAPEAFF. Full variable domain (missing parts from reference TRBV11-2 and TRBJ1-1): EAGVAQSPRYKIIEKRQSVAFWCNPISGHATLYWYQQILGQGPKLLIQFQNNGVVDDSQLPKDRFSAERLKGVDSTLKIQPAKLEDSAVYLCASSAGTAPEAFFGQGTRLTVV.

The chain carries TRBV5-6 and TRBJ1-1, with TRBD1 matching over 7 bases. V shed 0 bases and J 5 bases; nucleotides not matched to a gene: 4. Per the germline V gene, CDR1 is SGHDT and CDR2 is YYEEEE. The CDR3 loop spans 14 amino acids. The DNA for the CDR3 is TGTGCCAGCAGCTTGGGTGTGACAGGGACTGAAGCTTTCTTT. Translated, it gives CASSLGVTGTEAFF.

The V and J genes are TRBV6-6 and TRBJ2-5, with TRBD2 matching 7 bases. V shed 2 bases, J shed 10 bases, and the junction held 7 bases outside the gene matches. CDR1 is MNHNY, CDR2 SVGAGI, per germline (reference sequence). The CDR3 has 13 amino acids. The CDR3 DNA reads TGTGCCAGCAGTTACCCGGATCGGGGGGACCAGTACTTC. Translation gives CASSYPDRGDQYF.

The chain is built from TRBV5-6 and TRBJ2-7, with a tentative D call TRBD1 (5 bases). The CDR3 spans 14 residues. Trimming removed 4 bases from V and 0 bases from J, with 11 bases in between. Looked up from germline, CDR1 is SGHDT and CDR2 is YYEEEE. Here the CDR3 DNA reads TGTGCCAGCAGCCCTGGGGCCTACTCCTACGAGCAGTACTTC. It encodes CASSPGAYSYEQYF.

The DNA of the CDR3 is TGCGCCAGCAGCCCCGGGGACAGGGACTACAATGAGCAGTTCTTC. Translation: CASSPGDRDYNEQFF. The chain combines TRBV5-1 with TRBJ2-1, with TRBD1 matching 9 bases. The CDR3 loop spans 15 amino acids. The ends lost 4 bases at V and 3 bases at J; junction bases unmatched: 5. Germline assignment: CDR1 SGHRS and CDR2 YFSETQ.

The J gene is TRBJ2-1, the V gene TRBV6-1; D perhaps matches TRBD2 (5 bases). The V gene lost 7 bases and the J gene lost 4 bases, with 8 bases spanning the gap. The CDR3 is 12 residues long. Germline CDR1 is MNHNS and CDR2 is SASEGT. CDR3 sequence reads: CASTERYNEQFF. CDR3 nucleotide sequence: TGTGCCAGCACTGAGCGGTACAATGAGCAGTTCTTC.

This chain connects TRBV4-1 to TRBJ2-7, with 9 nucleotides matching TRBD1. The V gene end was trimmed by 3 bases and the J gene end by 1 base; junction bases not matched to a gene: 4. Germline assignment: CDR1 MGHRA and CDR2 YSYEKL. This CDR3 region has 15 residues. This CDR3 is CASSHDGTGSYEQYF. The DNA for the CDR3 is TGCGCCAGCAGCCACGACGGGACAGGGTCCTACGAGCAGTACTTC.

This chain joins TRBV7-6 and TRBJ1-1, with unresolved D. V lost 6 bases, J lost 1 base, and 9 bases lay in between. Germline CDR1 and CDR2: SGHVS and FNYEAQ. The CDR3 is made up of 13 amino acids. CDR3: CASSPTQNTEAFF. The CDR3 region has the DNA TGTGCCAGCAGTCCCACACAGAACACTGAAGCTTTCTTT.

The chain couples TRBV2 to TRBJ2-2; 8 nucleotides line up with TRBD1. V shed 6 bases and J 4 bases; nucleotides not matched to a gene: 7. This CDR3 is built from 15 residues. Germline CDR1 and CDR2: SNHLY and FYNNEI. CDR3 bases: TGTGCCAGCAGGCACCAGGGGGCTCGCACCGGGGAGCTGTTTTTT. Encoded protein: CASRHQGARTGELFF.

The chain combines TRBV30 with TRBJ1-1; tentative D call: TRBD1 (5 bases). Germline V gene sequence: CDR1 GTSNPN, CDR2 SVGIG (reference sequence). The CDR3 contains 14 residues. V lost 1 base to trimming and J lost 0 bases, with 9 bases between them. The DNA of the CDR3 is TGTGCCTGGAGTGAGGGGCCCATGAACACTGAAGCTTTCTTT. Protein: CAWSEGPMNTEAFF.

This chain uses TRBV2 with TRBJ1-1; TRBD1 agrees at 9 bases. The CDR3 is 14 residues long. Germline CDR1 and CDR2: SNHLY and FYNNEI. Unmatched junction bases numbered 8, after V lost 4 bases and J lost 8 bases. This chain's CDR3 is CASSGPAGTGEAFF. In DNA form, the CDR3 reads TGTGCCAGCAGTGGCCCCGCCGGGACAGGGGAAGCTTTCTTT.

The gene calls are TRBV11-3 and TRBJ2-5, with 15 bases aligning to TRBD2. The V gene end was trimmed by 3 bases and the J gene end by 3 bases; junction bases not matched to a gene: 2. Per the germline V gene, CDR1 is SGHNT and CDR2 is YENEEA. This CDR3 has 16 amino acids. CDR3 in amino acids: CASSLGLAGGEETQYF. In DNA form, the CDR3 reads TGTGCCAGCAGCTTGGGACTAGCGGGAGGAGAAGAGACCCAGTACTTC. Full variable domain (remainder filled in from reference TRBV11-3 and TRBJ2-5): EAGVVQSPRYKIIEKKQPVAFWCNPISGHNTLYWYLQNLGQGPELLIRYENEEAVDDSQLPKDRFSAERLKGVDSTLKIQPAELGDSAVYLCASSLGLAGGEETQYFGPGTRLLVL.

This rearrangement joins TRBV5-1 to TRBJ2-7; 7 bases are a match to TRBD1. This CDR3 is 13 amino acids long. Germline CDR1 SGHRS, CDR2 YFSETQ. V was clipped by 4 bases and J by 3 bases; unmatched bases: 4. The DNA for the CDR3 is TGCGCCAGCAGCCACGGACAGGACTACGAGCAGTACTTC. The encoded protein is CASSHGQDYEQYF.

The V and J genes are TRBV27 and TRBJ1-5; D not resolved. V was shortened by 4 bases and J by 3 bases, with 4 bases between the two germline ends. Per germline, CDR1 MNHEY and CDR2 SMNVEV (reference sequence). This CDR3 region has 12 residues. CDR3 protein: CASSYYNQPQHF. The CDR3 nucleotides read TGTGCCAGCAGTTATTACAATCAGCCCCAGCATTTT.

This rearrangement joins TRBV7-3 to TRBJ2-1; 7 bases agree with TRBD2. The CDR3 is made up of 14 amino acids. J lost 6 bases, V lost 0 bases, and 2 bases had no gene match. The germline CDR1 and CDR2 sequences are SGHTA and FQGTGA. As DNA, the CDR3 is TGTGCCAGCAGCTTAACTAGCGGGCGCAATGAGCAGTTCTTC. Translated: CASSLTSGRNEQFF. The full variable domain, in which reference TRBV7-3 and TRBJ2-1 provide the parts outside the CDR3, is GAGVSQTPSNKVTEKGKYVELRCDPISGHTALYWYRQSLGQGPEFLIYFQGTGAADDSGLPNDRFFAVRPEGSVSTLKIQRTERGDSAVYLCASSLTSGRNEQFFGPGTRLTVL.

The chain joins TRBV6-6 to TRBJ1-5, with 10 positions matching TRBD1. V was clipped by 4 bases and J by 3 bases; unmatched bases: 3. CDR1 is MNHNY, CDR2 SVGAGI, per germline (reference sequence). This CDR3 has 15 amino acids. CDR3 in amino acids: CASSWGQGFNQPQHF. The CDR3 DNA reads as TGTGCCAGCAGTTGGGGACAGGGGTTCAATCAGCCCCAGCATTTT.

The chain links TRBV27 to TRBJ2-6; D is possibly TRBD1 (5 bases). The V gene lost 3 bases and the J gene lost 2 bases, with 17 bases spanning the gap. The CDR3 contains 18 residues. Germline V lookup: CDR1 MNHEY, CDR2 SMNVEV (reference sequence). CDR3: CASSLQGPLSPGANVLTF. The CDR3 DNA reads as TGTGCCAGCAGTTTGCAGGGTCCCCTTTCGCCTGGGGCCAACGTCCTGACTTTC.